The rows below give T cell receptor beta chains drawn from one sample of a study of early T cells in non-severe SARS-CoV-2 infection. A single record per CDR3 protein comes from TCRdb applying MiXCR to the 5' RACE reads. The sample records 60,000 or so distinct CDR3 sequences, about 13% being singletons. Material for sequencing was whole blood. Receptor source: an adult who was a healthcare worker with PCR-confirmed SARS-CoV-2 infection or an uninfected control (not recorded which). CDR3s include the opening cysteine and the closing phenylalanine or tryptophan. D genes are given only for firm matches. Clone size is not always given. Where it is, it says once, few, many or a class for expanded clones.

size: -
D: -
J: TRBJ2-7
V: TRBV7-8
CDR3: CASSHALRAYEQYF
DNA: TGTGCCAGCAGTCACGCCTTAAGAGCCTACGAGCAGTACTTC

size: many
D: TRBD1
J: TRBJ1-1
V: TRBV20-1
CDR3: CSAMQGASNTEAFF
DNA: TGCAGTGCTATGCAGGGGGCGTCGAACACTGAAGCTTTCTTT

size: few
D: -
J: TRBJ2-2
V: TRBV4-1
CDR3: CASSSDGANTGELFF
DNA: TGCGCCAGCAGCTCGGACGGAGCGAACACCGGGGAGCTGTTTTTT

size: medium-sized
D: TRBD1
J: TRBJ2-7
V: TRBV29-1
CDR3: CSVKTGGSYEQYF
DNA: TGCAGCGTTAAAACAGGGGGCTCCTACGAGCAGTACTTC

size: few
D: -
J: TRBJ2-3
V: TRBV7-2
CDR3: CASSLDFLSTDTQYF
DNA: TGTGCCAGCAGCTTAGACTTCCTTAGCACAGATACGCAGTATTTT

size: many
D: -
J: TRBJ2-7
V: TRBV6-6
CDR3: CASSYSKGPGIHEQYF
DNA: TGTGCCAGCAGTTACTCGAAGGGTCCGGGTATTCACGAGCAGTACTTC

size: many
D: -
J: TRBJ1-1
V: TRBV3-1
CDR3: CASSQWGTAEAFF
DNA: TGTGCCAGCAGCCAATGGGGGACCGCTGAAGCTTTCTTT

size: many
D: TRBD1
J: TRBJ1-5
V: TRBV6-1
CDR3: CASSELDRGNQPQHF
DNA: TGTGCCAGCAGTGAACTGGACAGGGGCAATCAGCCCCAGCATTTT

size: many
D: TRBD2
J: TRBJ2-7
V: TRBV20-1
CDR3: CSASTSGSLVQYF
DNA: TGCAGTGCTAGTACTAGCGGGAGCTTAGTGCAGTACTTC

size: -
D: TRBD2
J: TRBJ2-5
V: TRBV6-5
CDR3: CASSYGSGGRETQYF
DNA: TGTGCCAGCAGTTACGGTAGCGGGGGACGGGAGACCCAGTACTTC

size: few
D: -
J: TRBJ2-5
V: TRBV7-7
CDR3: CASSPTGRKETQYF
DNA: TGTGCTAGCAGTCCTACAGGGAGAAAGGAGACCCAGTACTTC

size: few
D: -
J: TRBJ1-1
V: TRBV27
CDR3: CASSSGLTTEAFF
DNA: TGTGCCAGCAGTTCGGGGTTGACCACTGAAGCTTTCTTT

size: few
D: -
J: TRBJ2-7
V: TRBV21-1
CDR3: CASSPTGNSSYEQYF
DNA: TGTGCCAGCTCACCTACAGGGAATAGCTCCTACGAGCAGTACTTC

size: few
D: -
J: TRBJ1-3
V: TRBV3-1
CDR3: CASSQLNTIYF
DNA: TGTGCCAGCAGCCAATTAAACACCATATATTTT

size: few
D: TRBD1
J: TRBJ1-1
V: TRBV12-3/TRBV12-4
CDR3: CASSYDRGVNMNTEAFF
DNA: TGTGCCAGCAGTTATGACAGGGGCGTTAACATGAACACTGAAGCTTTCTTT

size: many
D: TRBD1
J: TRBJ2-4
V: TRBV9
CDR3: CASSRDRAKNIQYF
DNA: TGTGCCAGCAGCCGGGACAGGGCCAAAAACATTCAGTACTTC

size: few
D: -
J: TRBJ2-7
V: TRBV28
CDR3: CASSLRSPGSYEQYF
DNA: TGTGCCAGCAGTTTAAGGTCCCCCGGGTCCTACGAGCAGTACTTC

size: many
D: TRBD1
J: TRBJ1-4
V: TRBV20-1
CDR3: CSARDGGAGGEKLFF
DNA: TGCAGTGCTAGAGATGGAGGGGCAGGGGGCGAAAAACTGTTTTTT

size: few
D: -
J: TRBJ1-1
V: TRBV7-2
CDR3: CASSLGDYTEAFF
DNA: TGTGCCAGCAGCTTGGGAGACTACACTGAAGCTTTCTTT

size: -
D: -
J: TRBJ2-2
V: TRBV5-1
CDR3: CASSLRGPGTGELFF
DNA: TGCGCCAGCAGCTTACGGGGGCCGGGAACCGGGGAGCTGTTTTTT

size: many
D: -
J: TRBJ2-1
V: TRBV7-9
CDR3: CASSLVLGRGYNEQFF
DNA: TGTGCCAGCAGCTTAGTTCTGGGGCGGGGTTACAATGAGCAGTTCTTC

size: many
D: TRBD2
J: TRBJ2-3
V: TRBV11-2
CDR3: CASSLDWPAGDTQYF
DNA: TGTGCCAGCAGCTTAGATTGGCCAGCGGGGGATACGCAGTATTTT

size: few
D: TRBD1
J: TRBJ1-1
V: TRBV24-1
CDR3: CATSDTGGRVTEAFF
DNA: TGTGCCACCAGTGATACAGGGGGCAGGGTCACTGAAGCTTTCTTT

size: -
D: -
J: TRBJ1-4
V: TRBV14
CDR3: CASSQRRQGSEKLFF
DNA: TGTGCCAGCAGCCAAAGGCGGCAGGGTAGTGAAAAACTGTTTTTT

size: -
D: TRBD1
J: TRBJ2-7
V: TRBV11-3
CDR3: CASSSRDRGIHEQYF
DNA: TGTGCCAGCAGCTCCCGGGACAGGGGGATCCACGAGCAGTACTTC

size: many
D: TRBD2
J: TRBJ2-3
V: TRBV9
CDR3: CASSVEAGGSTDTQYF
DNA: TGTGCCAGCAGCGTAGAGGCGGGAGGTAGCACAGATACGCAGTATTTT

size: -
D: -
J: TRBJ2-1
V: TRBV19
CDR3: CASSTYRDGEQFF
DNA: TGTGCCAGTAGTACGTACCGGGATGGTGAGCAGTTCTTC

size: medium-sized
D: -
J: TRBJ2-7
V: TRBV27
CDR3: CASRGTSYEQYF
DNA: TGTGCCAGCAGAGGGACCTCCTACGAGCAGTACTTC

size: -
D: TRBD2
J: TRBJ2-7
V: TRBV19
CDR3: CASSIIEASGSYEQYF
DNA: TGTGCCAGTAGTATAATTGAGGCTAGCGGGAGCTACGAGCAGTACTTC

size: many
D: -
J: TRBJ2-7
V: TRBV7-9
CDR3: CASSSTGTPYEQYF
DNA: TGTGCCAGCAGCTCTACGGGGACCCCCTACGAGCAGTACTTC

size: many
D: TRBD1
J: TRBJ2-7
V: TRBV27
CDR3: CASSSGQGASYEQYF
DNA: TGTGCCAGCAGTTCCGGACAGGGGGCCTCCTACGAGCAGTACTTC

size: few
D: -
J: TRBJ1-6
V: TRBV5-1
CDR3: CASSGEFKQNSPLHF
DNA: TGCGCCAGCAGCGGGGAGTTTAAACAGAATTCACCCCTCCACTTT

size: -
D: -
J: TRBJ2-7
V: TRBV28
CDR3: CATHGTRLGEQYF
DNA: TGTGCCACCCACGGGACACGCCTTGGGGAGCAGTACTTC

size: few
D: -
J: TRBJ2-1
V: TRBV5-8
CDR3: CASSSKYNEQFF
DNA: TGTGCCAGCAGCTCAAAATACAATGAGCAGTTCTTC

size: many
D: -
J: TRBJ2-1
V: TRBV9
CDR3: CASSVATHNEQFF
DNA: TGTGCCAGCAGCGTAGCTACGCACAATGAGCAGTTCTTC

size: few
D: TRBD2
J: TRBJ2-1
V: TRBV7-2
CDR3: CASTIRVLANFYNEQFF
DNA: TGTGCCAGCACCATAAGGGTACTAGCGAACTTCTACAATGAGCAGTTCTTC

size: -
D: -
J: TRBJ1-2
V: TRBV4-2
CDR3: CASSQPLYGYTF
DNA: TGTGCCAGCAGCCAACCTCTCTATGGCTACACCTTC

size: -
D: TRBD2
J: TRBJ2-1
V: TRBV29-1
CDR3: CSVPTSGFYNEQFF
DNA: TGCAGCGTTCCCACTAGCGGGTTCTACAATGAGCAGTTCTTC

size: few
D: -
J: TRBJ1-2
V: TRBV28
CDR3: CATSIGGSYGYTF
DNA: TGTGCCACCTCAATAGGGGGAAGCTATGGCTACACCTTC

size: many
D: -
J: TRBJ2-5
V: TRBV11-3
CDR3: CASSLAFGRTQETQYF
DNA: TGTGCCAGCAGCTTAGCCTTCGGCAGGACCCAAGAGACCCAGTACTTC

size: -
D: -
J: TRBJ2-2
V: TRBV3-1
CDR3: CASSQNGVTGELFF
DNA: TGTGCCAGCAGCCAAAACGGGGTCACCGGGGAGCTGTTTTTT

size: few
D: -
J: TRBJ2-5
V: TRBV7-9
CDR3: CASSLPDDYNQETQYF
DNA: TGTGCCAGCAGCTTACCTGACGACTACAACCAAGAGACCCAGTACTTC

size: few
D: -
J: TRBJ2-1
V: TRBV7-9
CDR3: CASSLQTSPSSYNEQFF
DNA: TGTGCCAGCAGCCTCCAAACTAGCCCTAGCTCCTACAATGAGCAGTTCTTC

size: many
D: TRBD1
J: TRBJ1-4
V: TRBV28
CDR3: CASRPHRGREAKLFF
DNA: TGTGCCAGCAGGCCACACAGGGGGCGGGAGGCAAAACTGTTTTTT

size: -
D: -
J: TRBJ2-3
V: TRBV10-1
CDR3: CASSESTGPSTDTQYF
DNA: TGCGCCAGCAGTGAGTCGACAGGACCGAGCACAGATACGCAGTATTTT

size: -
D: TRBD2
J: TRBJ2-1
V: TRBV10-3
CDR3: CAISQISGTGSEQFF
DNA: TGTGCCATCAGCCAAATCAGCGGGACGGGTAGTGAGCAGTTCTTC

size: -
D: -
J: TRBJ2-3
V: TRBV6-2/TRBV6-3
CDR3: CASSPRPPGTLSTDTQYF
DNA: TGTGCCAGCAGTCCACGGCCGCCGGGAACCCTTAGCACAGATACGCAGTATTTT

size: -
D: TRBD1
J: TRBJ1-1
V: TRBV7-3
CDR3: CASSPNRGRYAEAFF
DNA: TGTGCCAGCAGCCCCAACAGGGGGCGATACGCTGAAGCTTTCTTT

size: few
D: -
J: TRBJ1-6
V: TRBV7-8
CDR3: CASSRGTDNSPLHF
DNA: TGTGCCAGCAGCCGTGGGACGGATAATTCACCCCTCCACTTT

size: few
D: -
J: TRBJ2-7
V: TRBV30
CDR3: CAWQVSYEQYF
DNA: TGTGCCTGGCAAGTATCCTACGAGCAGTACTTC

size: many
D: -
J: TRBJ1-2
V: TRBV19
CDR3: CATGPDSQQSDYGYTF
DNA: TGTGCCACCGGTCCGGACTCGCAACAATCAGACTATGGCTACACCTTC

size: -
D: -
J: TRBJ2-7
V: TRBV15
CDR3: CATSRDRNSYEQYF
DNA: TGTGCCACCAGCAGAGATCGAAACTCCTACGAGCAGTACTTC

size: few
D: -
J: TRBJ1-6
V: TRBV5-6
CDR3: CASSWGTVNSPLHF
DNA: TGTGCCAGCAGCTGGGGTACGGTTAATTCACCCCTCCACTTT

size: -
D: TRBD1
J: TRBJ1-2
V: TRBV5-1
CDR3: CASTLTGEGGYTF
DNA: TGCGCCAGCACCCTCACAGGGGAGGGGGGCTACACCTTC

size: -
D: -
J: TRBJ2-2
V: TRBV29-1
CDR3: CSVVVNTGELFF
DNA: TGCAGCGTTGTTGTGAACACCGGGGAGCTGTTTTTT

size: medium-sized
D: TRBD1
J: TRBJ1-5
V: TRBV20-1
CDR3: CSALDREGNQPQHF
DNA: TGCAGTGCCTTGGACAGGGAAGGCAATCAGCCCCAGCATTTT